This TCR beta chain is from a study of identical twins. This clonotype was observed a few times. Its antigen is currently unknown. Study-wide points: With monozygotic twins, out-of-frame TCR alpha sharing exceeded what models estimated. There is a chance that invariant MAIT and iNKT cells partially muddied zero-insertion analyses. There was an excess of low generation probability in the out-of-frame alpha sequences that twins shared.

Germline V CDR1 and CDR2: MDHEN, SYDVKM. This CDR3 is built from 16 residues. V lost 1 base to trimming and J lost 6 bases; unmatched junction nucleotides: 3. MiXCR was run by TCRdb on the 5' RACE reads, yielding one entry per CDR3 protein. The data contain around 1.7 million distinct CDR3 sequences, roughly a third of them seen just once; the ten biggest clones take up less than 0.35%. No donor was unhealthy or non-Caucasian. The chain has TRBV28 and TRBJ2-1, with TRBD2 matching over 13 bases. The source of this sequence is a newborn girl in good health. Source material: cord blood. This chain's CDR3 is CASSLSTSGRGNEQFF. CDR3 coding DNA: TGTGCCAGCAGTTTATCAACTAGCGGGAGGGGCAATGAGCAGTTCTTC.